This T cell receptor beta chain was retrieved from a study of a mutant IDH1 vaccine in newly diagnosed glioma. Study information: Vaccines began 4-6 weeks after radiotherapy alone, or with temozolomide cycles. Treated patients had a mean age of about 40 years and a 62.5% male, about 38% female split. Antecedent treatment encompassed radiotherapy, temozolomide, or their combination; the majority received both.

Concerning this clone: Its antigen is not known.

This CDR3 spans 14 amino acids. Germline V CDR1 and CDR2: LNHDA, SQIVND (reference sequence). V was clipped by 6 bases and J by 1 base, with 12 bases between them. Time point reported: week 35, safety follow-up. The investigators gave 300 ug of mutant IDH1 20-mer peptide in each vaccine dose, together with topical imiquimod. Diagnosis in the donors showed new WHO grade 3 or 4 astrocytomas that were IDH1-mutant and ATRX-lost. TCRdb's table, derived via immunoSEQ multiplex PCR, lists solely in-frame clones and lacks some. The sample includes approximately 50,000 clones, 85% to 90% of them seen just once.

The clonotype originates from a man in his forties with glioma. V gene TRBV19 combines with J gene TRBJ1-1; weak D call: TRBD1 (6 bases). Sequencing was performed on PBMCs, taken from a glioma patient whose treatment included an IDH1 peptide vaccine. This CDR3 reads CASRLRGQNTEAFF. The CDR3 DNA follows: TGTGCCAGTAGGCTTAGGGGACAGAACACTGAAGCTTTCTTT. Full variable domain (rest looked up from reference TRBV19 and TRBJ1-1): DGGITQSPKYLFRKEGQNVTLSCEQNLNHDAMYWYRQDPGQGLRLIYYSQIVNDFQKGDIAEGYSVSREKKESFPLTVTSAQKNPTAFYLCASRLRGQNTEAFFGQGTRLTVV.